This T cell receptor beta chain was recorded in a study of beta chain features in type 1 diabetes. Between the trimmed V and J ends, which lost 0 bases and 2 bases, there was a span of 13 bases. This CDR3 comprises 16 residues. Germline CDR1 is SGHNT and CDR2 is YYREEE (reference sequence). Expressed TCRB transcripts got sequenced, as all isolated RNA was reverse transcribed. Here immunoSEQ multiplex PCR was the method, and the copy in TCRdb shows in-frame clones only, minus some. The table shows some 350,000 clones, with 13% occurring only once. For this clone: What it binds is unknown.

Study-wide findings and caveats: Shorter TCRB CDR3s, moderately but significantly so, marked every one of the four CD4+ subsets in Type 1 diabetes patients. Any HLA-type effect on TCRB rearrangement remained unresolved here. VDJ junctions from patients with type 1 diabetes contained fewer insertions and more deletions.

This TCR was sampled from a woman between 18 and 29 years old with type 1 diabetes. This sequence joins TRBV5-4 and TRBJ2-3; possibly TRBD1 for D (6 bases). Material: naive CD4+ T cells from blood. The CDR3 nucleotides are TGTGCCAGCAGCTTGGCCAGGGGCGCGAACACAGATACGCAGTATTTT. Protein: CASSLARGANTDTQYF.